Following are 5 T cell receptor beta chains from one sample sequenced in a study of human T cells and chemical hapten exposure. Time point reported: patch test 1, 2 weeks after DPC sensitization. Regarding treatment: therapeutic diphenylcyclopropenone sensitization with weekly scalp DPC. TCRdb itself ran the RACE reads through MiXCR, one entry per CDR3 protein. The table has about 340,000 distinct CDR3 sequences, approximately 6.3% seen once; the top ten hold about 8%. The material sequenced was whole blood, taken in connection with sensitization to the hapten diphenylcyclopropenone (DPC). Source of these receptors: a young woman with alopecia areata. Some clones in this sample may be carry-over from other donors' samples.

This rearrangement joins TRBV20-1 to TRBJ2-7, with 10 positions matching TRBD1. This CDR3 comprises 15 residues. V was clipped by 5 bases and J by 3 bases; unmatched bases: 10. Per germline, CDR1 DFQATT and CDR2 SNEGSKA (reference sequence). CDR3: CSAQTGTGDYYEQYF. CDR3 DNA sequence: TGCAGTGCTCAAACCGGGACAGGGGACTACTACGAGCAGTACTTC.

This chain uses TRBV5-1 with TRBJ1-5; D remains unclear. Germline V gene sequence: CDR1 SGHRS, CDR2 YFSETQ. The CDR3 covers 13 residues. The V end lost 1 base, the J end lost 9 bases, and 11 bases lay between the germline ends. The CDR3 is CASSLNEYSPQHF. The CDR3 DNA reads TGCGCCAGCAGCTTGAACGAATATTCGCCCCAGCATTTT.

This CDR3 reads CAIKGGVPQETQYF. The CDR3 DNA is TGTGCCATCAAGGGGGGGGTACCTCAAGAGACCCAGTACTTC. This chain uses TRBV10-3 with TRBJ2-5, with D possibly matching TRBD2 (7 bases). CDR3 size: 14 residues. Looked up from germline, CDR1 is ENHRY and CDR2 is SYGVKD. Trimming pared 7 bases from V and 2 bases from J, leaving 14 bases between.

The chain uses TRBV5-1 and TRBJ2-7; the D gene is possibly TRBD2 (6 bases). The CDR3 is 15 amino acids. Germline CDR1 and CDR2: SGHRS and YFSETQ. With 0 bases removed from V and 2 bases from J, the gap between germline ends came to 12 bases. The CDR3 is CASSLAGVPAYEQYF. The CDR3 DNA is TGCGCCAGCAGCTTGGCGGGGGTTCCGGCCTACGAGCAGTACTTC.

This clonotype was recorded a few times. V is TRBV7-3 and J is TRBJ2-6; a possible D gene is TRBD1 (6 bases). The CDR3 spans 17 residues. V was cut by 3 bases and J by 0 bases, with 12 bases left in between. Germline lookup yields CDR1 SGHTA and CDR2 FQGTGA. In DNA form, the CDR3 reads TGTGCCAGCAGCTTGGGCCGACAGGTCTCTGGGGCCAACGTCCTGACTTTC. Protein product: CASSLGRQVSGANVLTF. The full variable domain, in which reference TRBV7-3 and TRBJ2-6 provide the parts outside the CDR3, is GAGVSQTPSNKVTEKGKYVELRCDPISGHTALYWYRQSLGQGPEFLIYFQGTGAADDSGLPNDRFFAVRPEGSVSTLKIQRTERGDSAVYLCASSLGRQVSGANVLTFGAGSRLTVL.